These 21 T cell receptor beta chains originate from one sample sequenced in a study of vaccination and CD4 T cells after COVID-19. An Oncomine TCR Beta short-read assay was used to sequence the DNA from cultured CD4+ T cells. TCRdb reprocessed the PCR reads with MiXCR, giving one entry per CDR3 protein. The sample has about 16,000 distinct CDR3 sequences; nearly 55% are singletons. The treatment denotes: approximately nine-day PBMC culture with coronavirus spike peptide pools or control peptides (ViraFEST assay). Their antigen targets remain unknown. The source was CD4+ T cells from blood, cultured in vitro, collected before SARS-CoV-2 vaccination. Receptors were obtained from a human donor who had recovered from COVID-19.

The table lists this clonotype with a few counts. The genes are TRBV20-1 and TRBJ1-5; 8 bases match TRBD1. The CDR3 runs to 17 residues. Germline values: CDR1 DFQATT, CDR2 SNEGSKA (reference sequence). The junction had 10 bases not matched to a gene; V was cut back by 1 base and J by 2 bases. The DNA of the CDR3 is TGCAGTGCTAGAGTTACTTCAGGACAGGGTGGCAATCAGCCCCAGCATTTT. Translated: CSARVTSGQGGNQPQHF.

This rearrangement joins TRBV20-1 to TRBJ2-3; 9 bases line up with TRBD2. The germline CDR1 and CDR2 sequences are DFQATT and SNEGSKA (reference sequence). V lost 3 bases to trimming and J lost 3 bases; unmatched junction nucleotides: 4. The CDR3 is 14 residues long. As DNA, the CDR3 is TGCAGTGCTAGGTTTCTAGCGGGGACAGATACGCAGTATTTT. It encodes CSARFLAGTDTQYF.

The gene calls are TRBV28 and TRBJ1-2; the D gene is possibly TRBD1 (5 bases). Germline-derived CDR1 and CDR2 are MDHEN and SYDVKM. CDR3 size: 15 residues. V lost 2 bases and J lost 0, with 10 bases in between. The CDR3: CASSLNPTANYGYTF. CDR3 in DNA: TGTGCCAGCAGTTTAAACCCGACAGCTAACTATGGCTACACCTTC.

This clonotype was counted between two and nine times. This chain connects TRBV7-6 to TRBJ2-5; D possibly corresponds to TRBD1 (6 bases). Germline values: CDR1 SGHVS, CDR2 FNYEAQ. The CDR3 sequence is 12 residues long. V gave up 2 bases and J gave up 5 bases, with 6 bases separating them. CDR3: CASSLQGETQYF. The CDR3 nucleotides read TGTGCCAGCAGCTTACAGGGGGAGACCCAGTACTTC. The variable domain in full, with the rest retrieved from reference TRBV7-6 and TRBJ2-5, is GAGVSQSPRYKVTKRGQDVALRCDPISGHVSLYWYRQALGQGPEFLTYFNYEAQQDKSGLPNDRFSAERPEGSISTLTIQRTEQRDSAMYRCASSLQGETQYFGPGTRLLVL.

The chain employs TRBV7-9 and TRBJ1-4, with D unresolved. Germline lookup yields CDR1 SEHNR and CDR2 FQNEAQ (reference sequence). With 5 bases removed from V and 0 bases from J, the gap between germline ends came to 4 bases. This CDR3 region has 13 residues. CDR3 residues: CASSDTTNEKLFF. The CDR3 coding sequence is TGTGCCAGCAGCGACACAACTAATGAAAAACTGTTTTTT.

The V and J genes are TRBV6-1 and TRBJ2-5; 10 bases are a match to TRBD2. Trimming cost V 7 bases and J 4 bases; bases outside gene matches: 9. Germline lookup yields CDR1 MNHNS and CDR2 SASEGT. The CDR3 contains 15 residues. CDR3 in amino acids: CASNSGGPGGETQYF. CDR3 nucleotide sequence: TGTGCCAGCAATAGCGGGGGGCCCGGGGGAGAGACCCAGTACTTC.

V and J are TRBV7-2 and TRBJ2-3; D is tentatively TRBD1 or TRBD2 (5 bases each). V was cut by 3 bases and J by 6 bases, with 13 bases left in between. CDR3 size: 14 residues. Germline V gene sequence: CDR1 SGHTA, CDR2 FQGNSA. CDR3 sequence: CASSLGQGADTQYF. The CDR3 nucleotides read TGTGCCAGCAGCTTGGGCCAGGGAGCGGATACGCAGTATTTT. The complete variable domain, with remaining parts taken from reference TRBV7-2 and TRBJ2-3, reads GAGVSQSPSNKVTEKGKDVELRCDPISGHTALYWYRQSLGQGLEFLIYFQGNSAPDKSGLPSDRFSAERTGGSVSTLTIQRTQQEDSAVYLCASSLGQGADTQYFGPGTRLTVL.

The CDR3 nucleotides are TGCAGTGCTAGAGCTCAGACAGGGAGCTCCTACGAGCAGTACTTC. As protein: CSARAQTGSSYEQYF. The chain combines TRBV20-1 with TRBJ2-7; the match to TRBD1 covers 7 bases. CDR1 is DFQATT, CDR2 SNEGSKA, per germline (reference sequence). V dropped 1 base and J dropped 0; count of bases not matched to a gene: 6. This CDR3 contains 15 residues.

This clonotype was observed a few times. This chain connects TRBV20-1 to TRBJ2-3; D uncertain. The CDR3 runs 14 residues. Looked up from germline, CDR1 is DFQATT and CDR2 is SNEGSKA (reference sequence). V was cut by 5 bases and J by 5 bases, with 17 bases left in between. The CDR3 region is CSAPRPGTEDTQYF. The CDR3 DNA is TGCAGTGCTCCCCGGCCGGGTACAGAAGATACGCAGTATTTT.

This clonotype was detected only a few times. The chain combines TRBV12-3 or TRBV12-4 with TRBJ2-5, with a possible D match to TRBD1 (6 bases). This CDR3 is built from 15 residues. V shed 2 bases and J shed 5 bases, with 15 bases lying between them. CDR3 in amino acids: CASSLLGGEMETQYF. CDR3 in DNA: TGTGCCAGCAGTTTACTAGGGGGAGAAATGGAGACCCAGTACTTC.

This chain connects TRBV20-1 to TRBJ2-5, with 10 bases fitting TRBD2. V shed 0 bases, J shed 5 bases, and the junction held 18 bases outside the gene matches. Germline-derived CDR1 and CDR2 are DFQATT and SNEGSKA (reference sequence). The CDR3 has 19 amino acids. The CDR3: CSARDLNPTLAGVLETQYF. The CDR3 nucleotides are TGCAGTGCTAGAGACCTCAACCCAACTCTAGCGGGAGTCTTGGAGACCCAGTACTTC.

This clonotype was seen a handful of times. In DNA form, the CDR3 reads TGCAGTGCTAGAGAATTGGACAGGGGCACCGGGGAGCTGTTTTTT. It yields the protein CSARELDRGTGELFF. The V gene is TRBV20-1, the J gene TRBJ2-2; 9 positions agree with TRBD1. CDR1 is DFQATT and CDR2 is SNEGSKA in the germline V gene (reference sequence). The CDR3 loop spans 15 amino acids. V shed 0 bases, J shed 4 bases, and the junction held 3 bases outside the gene matches.

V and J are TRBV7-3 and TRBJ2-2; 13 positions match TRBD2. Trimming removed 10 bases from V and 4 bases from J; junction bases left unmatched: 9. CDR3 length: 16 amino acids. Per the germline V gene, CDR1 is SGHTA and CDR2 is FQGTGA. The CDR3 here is CATGLAGLPSTGELFF. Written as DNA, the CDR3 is TGTGCCACGGGACTAGCGGGACTCCCGAGCACCGGGGAGCTGTTTTTT. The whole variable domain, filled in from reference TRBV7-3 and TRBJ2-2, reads GAGVSQTPSNKVTEKGKYVELRCDPISGHTALYWYRQSLGQGPEFLIYFQGTGAADDSGLPNDRFFAVRPEGSVSTLKIQRTERGDSAVYLCATGLAGLPSTGELFFGEGSRLTVL.

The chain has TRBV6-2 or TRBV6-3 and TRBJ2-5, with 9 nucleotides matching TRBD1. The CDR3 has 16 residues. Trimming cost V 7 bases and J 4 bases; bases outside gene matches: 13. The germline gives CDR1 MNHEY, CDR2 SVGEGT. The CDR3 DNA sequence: TGTGCCAGCAACCCATACGACAGGGGGGTTCCAGAGACCCAGTACTTC. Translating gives CASNPYDRGVPETQYF.

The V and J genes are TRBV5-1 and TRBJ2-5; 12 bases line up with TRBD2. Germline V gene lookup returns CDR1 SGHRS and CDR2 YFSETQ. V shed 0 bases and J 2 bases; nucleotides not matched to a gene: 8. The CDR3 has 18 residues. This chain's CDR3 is CASSLAAGLAGSQETQYF. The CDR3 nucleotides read TGCGCCAGCAGCTTGGCGGCCGGACTAGCGGGATCTCAAGAGACCCAGTACTTC.

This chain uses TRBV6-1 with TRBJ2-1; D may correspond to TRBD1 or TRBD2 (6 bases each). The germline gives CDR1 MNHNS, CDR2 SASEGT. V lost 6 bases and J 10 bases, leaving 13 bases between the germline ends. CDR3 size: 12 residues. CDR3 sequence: CASRRVGGEQFF. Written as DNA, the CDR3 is TGTGCCAGCAGGCGGGTCGGGGGCGAGCAGTTCTTC.

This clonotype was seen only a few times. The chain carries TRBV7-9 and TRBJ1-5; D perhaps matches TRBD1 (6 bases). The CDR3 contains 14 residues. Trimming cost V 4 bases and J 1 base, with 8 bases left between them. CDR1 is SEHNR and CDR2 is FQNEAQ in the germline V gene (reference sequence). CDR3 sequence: CASSSGTSNQPQHF. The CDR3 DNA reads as TGTGCCAGCAGCTCCGGGACAAGCAATCAGCCCCAGCATTTT.

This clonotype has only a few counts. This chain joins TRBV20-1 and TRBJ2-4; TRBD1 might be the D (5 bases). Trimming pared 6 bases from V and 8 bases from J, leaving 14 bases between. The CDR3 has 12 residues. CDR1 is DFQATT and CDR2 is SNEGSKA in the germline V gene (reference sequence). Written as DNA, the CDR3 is TGCAGTGCCCCTCCCAGGGCGGACATTCAGTACTTC. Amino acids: CSAPPRADIQYF.

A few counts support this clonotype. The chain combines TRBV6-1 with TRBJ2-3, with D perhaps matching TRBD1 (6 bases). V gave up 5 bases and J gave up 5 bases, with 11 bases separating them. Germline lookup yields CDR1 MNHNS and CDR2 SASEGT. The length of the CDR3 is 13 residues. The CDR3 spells CASSRDNGDTQYF. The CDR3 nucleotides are TGTGCCAGCAGTCGGGACAACGGAGATACGCAGTATTTT.

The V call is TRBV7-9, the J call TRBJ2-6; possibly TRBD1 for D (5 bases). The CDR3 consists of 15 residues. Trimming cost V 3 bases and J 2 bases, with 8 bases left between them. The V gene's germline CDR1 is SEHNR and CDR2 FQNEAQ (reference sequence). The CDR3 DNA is TGTGCCAGCAGCTTGGGGCTCGCTGGGGCCAACGTCCTGACTTTC. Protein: CASSLGLAGANVLTF.

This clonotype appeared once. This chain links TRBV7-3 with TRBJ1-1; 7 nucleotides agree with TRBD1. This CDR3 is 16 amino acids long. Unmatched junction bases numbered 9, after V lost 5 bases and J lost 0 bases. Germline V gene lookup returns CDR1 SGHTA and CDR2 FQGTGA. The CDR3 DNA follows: TGTGCCAGCAGCCCCATGCTCGGGACAGTGAACACTGAAGCTTTCTTT. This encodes CASSPMLGTVNTEAFF.